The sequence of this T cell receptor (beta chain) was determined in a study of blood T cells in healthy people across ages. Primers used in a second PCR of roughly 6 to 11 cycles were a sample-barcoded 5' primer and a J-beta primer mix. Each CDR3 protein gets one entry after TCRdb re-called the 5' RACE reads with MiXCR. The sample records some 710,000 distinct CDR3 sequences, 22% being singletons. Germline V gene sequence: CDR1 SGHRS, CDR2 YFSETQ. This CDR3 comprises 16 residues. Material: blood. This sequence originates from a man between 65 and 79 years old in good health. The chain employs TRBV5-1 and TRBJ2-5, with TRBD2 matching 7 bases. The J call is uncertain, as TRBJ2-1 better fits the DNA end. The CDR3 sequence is CASNTNPSPGGNEQFF. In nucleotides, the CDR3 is TGCGCCAGCAACACAAACCCTAGTCCGGGGGGCAATGAGCAGTTCTTC.